This TCR beta chain derives from a study of cytomegalovirus exposure and HLA in healthy donors. The study's findings and limits: In a later analysis, DRB1 alleles had the most associated TCRs; HLA-C alleles the fewest. Most of the TCR beta V segments (in an earlier analysis) were productive either about 87% or about 30% of the time.

Amplification used 60 Vbeta primers and 13 Jbeta primers. The repertoire was sequenced with immunoSEQ multiplex PCR; TCRdb's copy has only in-frame clones and lacks some. The data hold about 59,000 clones, with around 89% observed a single time. The donors were healthy bone marrow donors. Comments on this clone: Its antigen is not known.

Input material: PBMCs. The receptor was derived from a man under 40 in good health and CMV-seropositive.

CDR3 region: CASSLELVGSGTDTQYF. CDR3 coding DNA: TGTGCCAGCAGCTTAGAGTTGGTCGGGAGTGGAACAGATACGCAGTATTTT. The J gene is TRBJ2-3, the V gene TRBV11-1; a possible D gene is TRBD2 (6 bases). The CDR3 contains 17 residues. Germline assignment: CDR1 SGHAT and CDR2 FQDESV (reference sequence). V gave up 1 base and J gave up 3 bases, with 17 bases separating them.